Following are 30 T cell receptor beta chains from one sample sequenced in a study of CXCR3-negative and CXCR3-positive naive CD8 T cells (dated by TCRdb to the late 2010s). Their antigen targets remain unknown. General findings and caveats noted by the study authors: Compared with CXCR3-negative naive cells, CXCR3-positive naive cells had TRB CDR3s with higher hydrophobicity (lower Kidera factor 4), lower energy, and higher strength and volume indices.

Sequencer: NextSeq 550. The Human TCR Profiling Kit (MiLaboratory) was used to make UMI-labeled 5' RACE TRB cDNA libraries. TCRdb reprocessed the raw reads; every CDR3 protein sequence is a single record, and DNA is not supplied. This sample's clone table shows 130,000 to 150,000 distinct CDR3 sequences. The ten largest clones represent around 0.3% of the sample. The sample comprised naive CXCR3+ CD8+ T cells from blood. The cell subset or site tag for this specimen amounts to: CD45RO-CCR7+CD27+CD95- naive CD8+ T cells expressing CXCR3 (TNR3+). These receptors were taken from a human donor in good health. Some clones in this sample may be carry-over from other donors' samples.

V and J are TRBV19 and TRBJ1-1; TCRdb proposes TRBD1, but this gene call is untestable without DNA. CDR3 length: 14 residues. The germline CDR1 and CDR2 sequences are LNHDA and SQIVND (reference sequence). CDR3 amino acids: CASTRITENTEAFF.

This chain uses TRBV30 with TRBJ2-7; TCRdb calls TRBD2, which cannot be checked without DNA. This CDR3 has 14 amino acids. The germline V gene has CDR1 GTSNPN and CDR2 SVGIG (reference sequence). CDR3 sequence reads: CAWSGMGTNYEQYF.

The chain uses TRBV29-1 and TRBJ1-1. Germline CDR1 reads SQVTM; CDR2 reads ANQGSEA. CDR3 size: 12 residues. This CDR3 is CSVRASNTEAFF.

The chain uses TRBV5-4 and TRBJ1-1. The CDR3 is 15 residues long. Germline CDR1 reads SGHNT; CDR2 reads YYREEE (reference sequence). CDR3 residues: CASSLVVSGNTEAFF.

The V and J genes are TRBV20-1 and TRBJ2-1; lacking DNA, the TRBD2 call made by TCRdb goes unchecked. Germline-derived CDR1 and CDR2 are DFQATT and SNEGSKA (reference sequence). This CDR3 contains 14 residues. The CDR3 region is CSARTSGRRNEQFF.

The CDR3 here is CASSIVDNSYEQYF. The gene calls are TRBV19 and TRBJ2-7; the TRBD1 assignment by TCRdb is unverifiable without DNA. Germline CDR1 LNHDA, CDR2 SQIVND (reference sequence). This CDR3 is built from 14 residues.

The chain recombines TRBV6-2 or TRBV6-3 with TRBJ2-1; TCRdb proposes TRBD2, but this gene call is untestable without DNA. This CDR3 contains 16 residues. The germline V gene has CDR1 MNHEY and CDR2 SVGEGT. CDR3: CASSDWAAGGRNEQFF.

This sequence joins TRBV4-3 and TRBJ2-5. This CDR3 contains 15 residues. Germline values: CDR1 LGHNA, CDR2 YSLEER. The CDR3 reads CASSQDGRYQETQYF.

This chain joins TRBV3-1 and TRBJ1-5. The CDR3 loop spans 13 amino acids. Germline V gene lookup returns CDR1 LGHDT and CDR2 YNNKEL (reference sequence). The CDR3 here is CASSQDLDQTQHF.

This chain connects TRBV4-1 to TRBJ2-7; TCRdb returns TRBD2, unconfirmable since there is no DNA. This CDR3 has 16 residues. Germline V gene data show CDR1 as MGHRA and CDR2 as YSYEKL. CDR3 in amino acids: CASSPGPLAGVDEQYF.

This rearrangement joins TRBV5-1 to TRBJ1-5. Germline V gene lookup returns CDR1 SGHRS and CDR2 YFSETQ. The CDR3 covers 13 residues. The CDR3 loop is CASSYDSNQPQHF. The variable domain in full, completed from reference TRBV5-1 and TRBJ1-5, reads KAGVTQTPRYLIKTRGQQVTLSCSPISGHRSVSWYQQTPGQGLQFLFEYFSETQRNKGNFPGRFSGRQFSNSRSEMNVSTLELGDSALYLCASSYDSNQPQHFGDGTRLSIL.

V gene TRBV28 combines with J gene TRBJ2-1; there is no DNA to check the TCRdb D call of TRBD1. The length of the CDR3 is 14 residues. The germline V gene has CDR1 MDHEN and CDR2 SYDVKM. The CDR3 here is CASSFEGRYNEQFF.

This chain connects TRBV4-3 to TRBJ2-1. Germline V CDR1 and CDR2: LGHNA, YSLEER. This CDR3 region has 14 residues. CDR3 sequence reads: CASSQGHGYNEQFF.

V gene TRBV5-1 combines with J gene TRBJ2-7. CDR1 is SGHRS and CDR2 is YFSETQ in the germline V gene. This CDR3 contains 13 residues. CDR3: CASSLGGSESLYF.

The rearrangement joins TRBV15 to TRBJ1-1; the D call of TRBD1 rests on TCRdb alone, since no DNA is present to check it. The CDR3 length is 16 residues. Germline V lookup: CDR1 LNHNV, CDR2 YYDKDF (reference sequence). The CDR3 reads CATSTGTGVYGSEAFF.

J is TRBJ2-5 and V is TRBV2. The CDR3 runs 12 residues. Germline-derived CDR1 and CDR2 are SNHLY and FYNNEI. This chain's CDR3 is CASRGFQETQYF.

The chain employs TRBV7-9 and TRBJ2-2; lacking DNA, the TRBD2 call made by TCRdb goes unchecked. This CDR3 has 20 amino acids. Germline assignment: CDR1 SEHNR and CDR2 FQNEAQ (reference sequence). This chain's CDR3 is CASSLFGSSSLASNTGELFF.

This sequence joins TRBV3-1 and TRBJ2-3; TCRdb picks TRBD1, but there is no DNA to check that call. CDR3 length equals 17 residues. The germline CDR1 and CDR2 sequences are LGHDT and YNNKEL (reference sequence). This chain's CDR3 is CASSPLGEDSPPDTQYF.

CDR3 in amino acids: CASSQERGTGELFF. The rearrangement links TRBV11-3 to TRBJ2-2; the TCRdb D gene call, TRBD1, has no DNA to confirm it. Germline lookup yields CDR1 SGHNT and CDR2 YENEEA. This CDR3 spans 14 amino acids.

The chain is built from TRBV6-5 and TRBJ1-1; TCRdb names TRBD1, which stays unverified in the absence of DNA. The CDR3 spans 17 residues. CDR1 is MNHEY, CDR2 SVGAGI, per germline. The CDR3 reads CASSYSVLGQLSTEAFF.

The chain couples TRBV7-3 to TRBJ2-1; TCRdb indicates TRBD2, and absent DNA this call remains unverified. Germline CDR1 is SGHTA and CDR2 is FQGTGA. This CDR3 is built from 13 residues. The CDR3 loop is CASSEGPSGEQFF.

The chain recombines TRBV4-2 with TRBJ2-7; TCRdb calls TRBD2, which cannot be checked without DNA. Per the germline V gene, CDR1 is LGHNA and CDR2 is YNFKEQ. The CDR3 has 15 residues. Here the CDR3 reads CASSQGLAHSYEQYF.

The chain is built from TRBV12-3 or TRBV12-4 and TRBJ2-7; there is no DNA to check the TCRdb D call of TRBD2. The CDR3 contains 15 residues. CDR3 region: CASSPLAGGPIEQYF.

The V call is TRBV10-3, the J call TRBJ1-1. CDR1 is ENHRY, CDR2 SYGVKD, per germline. The CDR3 is 14 amino acids. This CDR3 reads CAISEWTGSPEAFF.

CDR3: CASSLGSGGAIEDEQFF. This rearrangement joins TRBV5-1 to TRBJ2-1; TCRdb's D call of TRBD2 is untestable without DNA. Per germline, CDR1 SGHRS and CDR2 YFSETQ. The CDR3 sequence is 17 residues long.

The chain recombines TRBV29-1 with TRBJ2-2. This CDR3 comprises 11 residues. In germline, CDR1 is SQVTM, CDR2 ANQGSEA. The CDR3 protein is CSGKKKGELFF.

The rearrangement joins TRBV28 to TRBJ1-1. There are 15 residues in the CDR3. CDR1 is MDHEN, CDR2 SYDVKM, per germline. The CDR3 reads CASSLKAEKNTEAFF.

The chain is built from TRBV15 and TRBJ1-2; TCRdb selects TRBD1, and the lack of DNA leaves this call unchecked. The length of the CDR3 is 17 residues. The V gene's germline CDR1 is LNHNV and CDR2 YYDKDF (reference sequence). This chain's CDR3 is CATSRDRPLTGDHGYTF.

This chain links TRBV3-1 with TRBJ2-7; TCRdb reports TRBD2, a call that lacks DNA to check it against. Germline-derived CDR1 and CDR2 are LGHDT and YNNKEL (reference sequence). The CDR3 extends over 15 amino acids. The CDR3 protein is CASSLRTSGRYEQYF.

This chain connects TRBV29-1 to TRBJ2-7; TCRdb calls TRBD1, which cannot be checked without DNA. The CDR3 consists of 14 residues. Per the germline V gene, CDR1 is SQVTM and CDR2 is ANQGSEA. The CDR3 loop is CSVEVYGGRDEQYF.